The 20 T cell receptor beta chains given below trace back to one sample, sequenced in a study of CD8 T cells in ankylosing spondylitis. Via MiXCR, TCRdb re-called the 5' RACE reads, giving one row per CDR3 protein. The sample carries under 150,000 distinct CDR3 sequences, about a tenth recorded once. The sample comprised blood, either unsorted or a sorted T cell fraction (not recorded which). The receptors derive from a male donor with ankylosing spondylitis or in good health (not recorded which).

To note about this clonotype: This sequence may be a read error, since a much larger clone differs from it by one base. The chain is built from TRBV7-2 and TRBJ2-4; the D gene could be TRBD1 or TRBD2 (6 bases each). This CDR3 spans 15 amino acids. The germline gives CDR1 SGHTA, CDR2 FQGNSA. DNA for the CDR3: TGTGCCAGCAGCTTAAGCGGAGGGGGTGAAAACATTCAGCACTTC. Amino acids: CASSLSGGGENIQHF.

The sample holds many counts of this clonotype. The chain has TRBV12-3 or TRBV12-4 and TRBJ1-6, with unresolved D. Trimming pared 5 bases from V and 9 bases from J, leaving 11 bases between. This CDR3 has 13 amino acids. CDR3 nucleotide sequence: TGTGCCAGCAGTGTATCAGTGGCTTCACCCCTCCACTTT. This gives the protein CASSVSVASPLHF.

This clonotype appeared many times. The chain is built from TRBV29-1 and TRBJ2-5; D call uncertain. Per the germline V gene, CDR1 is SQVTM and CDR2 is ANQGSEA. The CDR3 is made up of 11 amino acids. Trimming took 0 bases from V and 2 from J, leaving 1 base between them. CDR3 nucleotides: TGCAGCGTTGAAGAACAAGAGACCCAGTACTTC. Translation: CSVEEQETQYF.

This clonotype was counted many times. The CDR3 coding sequence is TGTGCCAGTTTACTAGGGACTAGCGCAGTTACAGATACGCAGTATTTT. It encodes CASLLGTSAVTDTQYF. V usage is TRBV12-3 or TRBV12-4 and J usage is TRBJ2-3, with 10 positions matching TRBD2. The CDR3 is 16 residues long. The junction had 12 bases not matched to a gene; V was cut back by 9 bases and J by 3 bases.

In DNA form, the CDR3 reads TGCGCCAGCAGCCAAGATATGAAGCGCTCGAGGGGCTACGAGCAGTACTTC. Amino acid sequence: CASSQDMKRSRGYEQYF. This chain joins TRBV4-1 and TRBJ2-7; D may correspond to TRBD1 or TRBD2 (5 bases each). Trimming removed 0 bases from V and 3 bases from J, with 18 bases in between. Per the germline V gene, CDR1 is MGHRA and CDR2 is YSYEKL. The CDR3 covers 17 residues.

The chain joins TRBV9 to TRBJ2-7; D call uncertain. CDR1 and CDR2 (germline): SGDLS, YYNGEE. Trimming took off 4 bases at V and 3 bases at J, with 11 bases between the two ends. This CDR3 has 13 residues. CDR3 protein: CASSKGLNYEQYF. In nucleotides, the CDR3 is TGTGCCAGCAGCAAAGGGCTTAACTACGAGCAGTACTTC.

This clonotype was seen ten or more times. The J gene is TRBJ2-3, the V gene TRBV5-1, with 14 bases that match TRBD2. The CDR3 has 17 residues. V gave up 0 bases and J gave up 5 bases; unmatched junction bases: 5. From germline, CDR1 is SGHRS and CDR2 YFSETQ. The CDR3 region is CASSLALGTSGGDTQYF. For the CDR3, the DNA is TGCGCCAGCAGCTTGGCCCTCGGGACTAGCGGGGGAGATACGCAGTATTTT.

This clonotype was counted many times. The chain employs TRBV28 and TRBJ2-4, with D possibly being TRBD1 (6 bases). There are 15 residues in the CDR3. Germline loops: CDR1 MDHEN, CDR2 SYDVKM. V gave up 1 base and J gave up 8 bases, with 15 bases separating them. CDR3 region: CASSLSGAVFDIQYF. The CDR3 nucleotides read TGTGCCAGCAGTTTATCAGGGGCGGTTTTCGACATTCAGTACTTC.

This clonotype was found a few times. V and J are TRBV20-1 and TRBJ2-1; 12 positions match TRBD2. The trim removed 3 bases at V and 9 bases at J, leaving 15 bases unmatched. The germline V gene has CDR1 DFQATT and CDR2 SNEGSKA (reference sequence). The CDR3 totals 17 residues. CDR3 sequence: CSARTSGRIFSIVEQFF. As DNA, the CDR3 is TGCAGTGCTAGGACTAGCGGGAGAATATTTTCTATCGTTGAGCAGTTCTTC.

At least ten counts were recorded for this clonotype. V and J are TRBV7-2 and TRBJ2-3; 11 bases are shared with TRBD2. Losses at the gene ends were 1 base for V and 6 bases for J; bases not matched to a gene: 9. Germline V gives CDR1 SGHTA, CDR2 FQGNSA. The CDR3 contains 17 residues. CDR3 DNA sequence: TGTGCCAGCAGCTTAGGGATTAGCGGGAGGGAAAGGGATACGCAGTATTTT. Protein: CASSLGISGRERDTQYF.

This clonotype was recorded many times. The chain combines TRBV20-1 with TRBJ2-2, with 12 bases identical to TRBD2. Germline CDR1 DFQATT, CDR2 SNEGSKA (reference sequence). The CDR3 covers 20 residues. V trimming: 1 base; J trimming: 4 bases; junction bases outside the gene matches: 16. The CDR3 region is CSARAREGLAGFEGTGELFF. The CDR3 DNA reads TGCAGTGCTAGAGCCCGGGAAGGACTAGCGGGATTTGAAGGCACCGGGGAGCTGTTTTTT.

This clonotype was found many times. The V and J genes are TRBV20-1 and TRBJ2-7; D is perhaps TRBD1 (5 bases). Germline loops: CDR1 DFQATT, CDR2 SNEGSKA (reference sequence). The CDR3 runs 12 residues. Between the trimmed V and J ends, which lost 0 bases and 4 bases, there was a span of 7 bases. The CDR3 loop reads CSARDPGYEQYF. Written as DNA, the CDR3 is TGCAGTGCTAGAGATCCAGGGTACGAGCAGTACTTC.

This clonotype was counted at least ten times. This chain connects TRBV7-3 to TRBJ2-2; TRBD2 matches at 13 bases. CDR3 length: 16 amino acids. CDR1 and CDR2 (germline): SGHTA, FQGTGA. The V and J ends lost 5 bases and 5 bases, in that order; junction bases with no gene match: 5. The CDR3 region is CASSGLLAGGTGELFF. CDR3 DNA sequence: TGTGCCAGCAGCGGACTACTAGCGGGAGGGACCGGGGAGCTGTTTTTT.

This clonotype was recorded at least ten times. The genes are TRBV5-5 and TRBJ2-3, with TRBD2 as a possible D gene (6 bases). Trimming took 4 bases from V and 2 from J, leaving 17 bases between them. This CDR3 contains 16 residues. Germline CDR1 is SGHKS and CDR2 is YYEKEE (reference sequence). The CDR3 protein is CASSNFRESVTDTQYF. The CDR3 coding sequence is TGTGCCAGCAGCAACTTTCGGGAGTCGGTCACAGATACGCAGTATTTT.

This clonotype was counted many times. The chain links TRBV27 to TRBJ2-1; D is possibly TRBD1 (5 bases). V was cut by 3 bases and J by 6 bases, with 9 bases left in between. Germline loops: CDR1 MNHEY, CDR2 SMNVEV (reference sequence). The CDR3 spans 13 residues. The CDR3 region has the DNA TGTGCCAGCAGTTTGGGGCACATCAATGAGCAGTTCTTC. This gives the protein CASSLGHINEQFF.

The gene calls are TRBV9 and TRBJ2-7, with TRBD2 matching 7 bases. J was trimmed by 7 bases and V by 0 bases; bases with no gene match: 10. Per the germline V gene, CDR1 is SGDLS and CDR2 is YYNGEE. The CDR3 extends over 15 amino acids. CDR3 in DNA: TGTGCCAGCAGCGTAGTGGCGGGAGCGATTGGTGAGCAGTACTTC. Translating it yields CASSVVAGAIGEQYF.

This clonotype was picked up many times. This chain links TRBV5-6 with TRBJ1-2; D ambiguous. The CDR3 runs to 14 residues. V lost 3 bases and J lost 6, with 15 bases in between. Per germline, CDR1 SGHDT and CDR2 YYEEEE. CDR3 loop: CASSSSGPTDGYTF. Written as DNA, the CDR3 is TGTGCCAGCAGCTCGTCCGGGCCCACGGATGGCTACACCTTC.

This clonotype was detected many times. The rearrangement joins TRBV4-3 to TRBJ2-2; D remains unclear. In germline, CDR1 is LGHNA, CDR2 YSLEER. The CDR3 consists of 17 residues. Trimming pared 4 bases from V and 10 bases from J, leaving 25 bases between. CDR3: CASSLKSVDMVFEELFF. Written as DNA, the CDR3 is TGCGCCAGCAGCCTGAAAAGTGTTGATATGGTGTTCGAGGAGCTGTTTTTT.

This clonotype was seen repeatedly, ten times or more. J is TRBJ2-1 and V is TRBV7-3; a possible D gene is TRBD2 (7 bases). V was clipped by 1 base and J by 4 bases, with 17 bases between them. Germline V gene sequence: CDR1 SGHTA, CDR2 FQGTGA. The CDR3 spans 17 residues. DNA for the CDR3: TGTGCCAGCAGCTTAAAGGGGGGACTAAACCGATACAATGAGCAGTTCTTC. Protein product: CASSLKGGLNRYNEQFF. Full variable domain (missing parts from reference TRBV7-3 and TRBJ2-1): GAGVSQTPSNKVTEKGKYVELRCDPISGHTALYWYRQSLGQGPEFLIYFQGTGAADDSGLPNDRFFAVRPEGSVSTLKIQRTERGDSAVYLCASSLKGGLNRYNEQFFGPGTRLTVL.

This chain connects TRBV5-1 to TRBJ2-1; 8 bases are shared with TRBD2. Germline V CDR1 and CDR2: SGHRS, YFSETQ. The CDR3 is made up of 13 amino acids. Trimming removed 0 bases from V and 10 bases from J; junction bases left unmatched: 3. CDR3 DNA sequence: TGCGCCAGCAGCTTGGGGGCTAGCGGGGAGCAGTTCTTC. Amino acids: CASSLGASGEQFF.